The TCR beta chain under discussion was sequenced for a study of blood T cells in healthy people across ages. Study-level findings and limits: Long-lived and aged donors differed, with more naive CD4+ cells and higher diversity in the long-lived. Measured against age, TCR beta diversity per million T cells decreased in a roughly linear manner.

The table lists this clonotype with many counts. The antigen is not known. Next came a second PCR, run for about 6 to 11 cycles, which used a sample-barcoded 5' primer along with a J-beta primer mix. Template switching added a 12-random-nucleotide identifier to every cDNA molecule. TCRdb redid the calling of the 5' RACE reads with MiXCR, one entry per CDR3 protein. The repertoire has 380,000 or so distinct CDR3 sequences, roughly half of them found once; the top ten carry under 65%. V was pared by 4 bases and J by 3 bases, with 14 bases between. The CDR3 is 14 residues long. Germline V gives CDR1 SGHRS, CDR2 YFSETQ. The sample, approximately 11 milliliters of peripheral blood, was drawn from each donor.

The receptor comes from a man aged 60-69 years in good health. The V gene is TRBV5-1, the J gene TRBJ2-7; tentatively, D is TRBD1 (5 bases). The material sequenced was blood. CDR3 nucleotide sequence: TGCGCCAGCAGCCTAATCCTCCAGGGCTACGAGCAGTACTTC. Its translation is CASSLILQGYEQYF.